The clone carrying this TCR beta chain was found once. Its antigen remains unidentified. It was focal radiation plus CTLA-4 blockade with ipilimumab that patients with chemo-refractory metastatic non-small-cell lung cancer received. The data were produced by immunoSEQ multiplex PCR, yet TCRdb's version contains in-frame clones alone and is incomplete. In the table there are roughly 110,000 clones, more than 75% of which are singletons. The entry originates in a study of radiotherapy plus CTLA-4 blockade in lung cancer. Study-wide context: Among all patients, approximately 17% showed objective responses, while more than 25% had disease control. Study-level findings and limits: After treatment with radiotherapy plus ipilimumab, TCR clones that came from the tumor expanded in blood.

Germline CDR1 reads SGHRS; CDR2 reads YFSETQ. Germline trimming cut 0 bases from V and 6 bases from J; bases unmatched to any gene: 3. The CDR3 is 15 amino acids. The sequence came from a human donor with non-small cell lung cancer that progressed on radiotherapy plus ipilimumab. Some clones in this sample may be carry-over from other donors' samples. Source: peripheral blood, taken from a patient treated with radiotherapy plus ipilimumab. The rearrangement links TRBV5-1 to TRBJ2-1; 10 bases align to TRBD2. The CDR3 reads CASSLVLAGLNEQFF. The CDR3 DNA is TGCGCCAGCAGCTTGGTACTAGCGGGGCTCAATGAGCAGTTCTTC.